A selection of T cell receptor beta chains follows, all from one sample in a study of blood T cell repertoires in COVID-19. The repertoire was sequenced with immunoSEQ multiplex PCR; TCRdb's copy has only in-frame clones and lacks some. The repertoire holds tens of thousands of clones, with roughly 80% as singletons. Sequenced: peripheral blood. These receptors all stem from a woman aged 55 to 70 with acute or convalescent COVID-19. Each CDR3 is given with its conserved first and last residue. Fields, in order: V gene, J gene, D gene, CDR3 protein. A D gene is named only where the DNA matches it firmly.

v_call: TRBV5-1; j_call: TRBJ2-1; d_call: TRBD2; cdr3_aa: CASSLGALAGLYNEQFF
v_call: TRBV20-1; j_call: TRBJ2-7; d_call: .; cdr3_aa: CSARDSGEQYF
v_call: TRBV2; j_call: TRBJ1-5; d_call: .; cdr3_aa: CASRAEGGRQPQHF
v_call: TRBV30; j_call: TRBJ2-7; d_call: TRBD1; cdr3_aa: CACQTGAYEQYF
v_call: TRBV5-8; j_call: TRBJ1-2; d_call: .; cdr3_aa: CASSPFGRGQGYTF
v_call: TRBV2; j_call: TRBJ2-2; d_call: TRBD1; cdr3_aa: CASSEIRAGGTGELFF
v_call: TRBV6-5; j_call: TRBJ2-7; d_call: .; cdr3_aa: CASSYSTVLSEQYF
v_call: TRBV2; j_call: TRBJ1-5; d_call: TRBD1; cdr3_aa: CASRRGQGASNQPQHF
v_call: TRBV7-3; j_call: TRBJ1-2; d_call: TRBD1; cdr3_aa: CASSRSDRVGYTF
v_call: TRBV24-1; j_call: TRBJ2-1; d_call: TRBD2; cdr3_aa: CATSDFSGGAFNEQFF
v_call: TRBV6-5; j_call: TRBJ2-7; d_call: .; cdr3_aa: CASSYGAGLSYEQYF
v_call: TRBV4-2; j_call: TRBJ2-2; d_call: TRBD2; cdr3_aa: CASSEGLAGGPTRPGELFF
v_call: TRBV5-8; j_call: TRBJ2-5; d_call: .; cdr3_aa: CASSPTRDRETQYF